Below, 18 T cell receptor beta chains from the same sample are listed, as sequenced in a study of identical twins. TCRdb redid the calling of the 5' RACE reads with MiXCR, one entry per CDR3 protein. The sample yields hundreds of thousands of distinct CDR3 sequences, 5.5% to 7.5% seen once. Sequencing was done on a sample of naive T cells sorted from blood. The receptor source for this set is a man aged 18 to 30 in good health.

The chain links TRBV5-1 to TRBJ1-2, with a tentative D call TRBD1 (6 bases). Trimming stripped 0 bases from V and 7 bases from J, with 13 bases between. This CDR3 comprises 14 residues. The germline V gene has CDR1 SGHRS and CDR2 YFSETQ. DNA of the CDR3: TGCGCCAGCAGCTTGGAGGGGGATCTCGGTGGCTACACCTTC. It encodes CASSLEGDLGGYTF.

In this sample, this clonotype turned up many times. The chain joins TRBV24-1 to TRBJ2-2, with 8 bases fitting TRBD1. This CDR3 is 14 amino acids long. After removal of 6 bases from V and 5 bases from J, the junction contained 4 bases not matched to a gene. Germline loops: CDR1 KGHDR, CDR2 SFDVKD. The chain's CDR3 is CATSRTGLTGELFF. The CDR3 DNA sequence: TGTGCCACCAGTAGGACAGGGTTAACCGGGGAGCTGTTTTTT.

This clonotype has ten or more counts. The chain has TRBV20-1 and TRBJ2-1; 7 bases align to TRBD1. Looked up from germline, CDR1 is DFQATT and CDR2 is SNEGSKA (reference sequence). The CDR3 totals 11 residues. With V trimmed by 7 bases and J by 6 bases, 3 bases remained unmatched. The CDR3 is CSGDSLNEQFF. The CDR3 DNA sequence: TGCAGTGGGGACAGTCTCAATGAGCAGTTCTTC.

This clonotype was found a few times. This chain connects TRBV27 to TRBJ1-5; D perhaps matches TRBD1 (5 bases). This CDR3 contains 12 residues. Trimming took 9 bases from V and 6 from J, leaving 12 bases between them. CDR1 and CDR2 from the germline V gene are MNHEY and SMNVEV (reference sequence). The DNA for the CDR3 is TGTGCCAGTAGGGGTTTTGGTCAGCCCCAGCATTTT. It specifies CASRGFGQPQHF.

The chain couples TRBV5-5 to TRBJ2-6; the D is unclear. The CDR3 spans 16 residues. Between the trimmed V and J ends, which lost 3 bases and 3 bases, there was a span of 13 bases. Looked up from germline, CDR1 is SGHKS and CDR2 is YYEKEE (reference sequence). CDR3 region: CASSSSQAFGANVLTF. The CDR3 DNA reads TGTGCCAGCAGCTCGAGTCAAGCCTTTGGGGCCAACGTCCTGACTTTC.

This clonotype was seen more than once but under ten times. The gene calls are TRBV3-1 and TRBJ2-3, with D maybe TRBD1 (5 bases). The CDR3 runs to 15 residues. The germline gives CDR1 LGHDT, CDR2 YNNKEL (reference sequence). Trimming pared 1 base from V and 2 bases from J, leaving 10 bases between. The CDR3 region is CASSQVDSLTDTQYF. In DNA, the CDR3 is TGTGCCAGCAGCCAAGTAGACAGCCTCACAGATACGCAGTATTTT.

This clonotype was recorded many times. The chain employs TRBV29-1 and TRBJ2-7; D is uncertain. This CDR3 is 12 amino acids long. Germline V gene sequence: CDR1 SQVTM, CDR2 ANQGSEA. V was pared by 5 bases and J by 1 base, with 9 bases between. The CDR3 nucleotides read TGCAGCGTTTACACCGATTCCTACGAGCAGTACTTC. Its protein is CSVYTDSYEQYF.

This clonotype appeared a few times. The chain combines TRBV20-1 with TRBJ1-5; unclear D gene. Trimming took 1 base from V and 3 from J, leaving 16 bases between them. This CDR3 has 16 residues. The germline V gene has CDR1 DFQATT and CDR2 SNEGSKA (reference sequence). CDR3 residues: CSARAPAGLPNQPQHF. As DNA, the CDR3 is TGCAGTGCTAGAGCCCCGGCTGGTCTTCCCAATCAGCCCCAGCATTTT.

This clonotype was picked up a small number of times. The chain is built from TRBV14 and TRBJ1-2; the D gene is possibly TRBD1 (6 bases). Trimming cost V 2 bases and J 7 bases, with 8 bases left between them. Germline values: CDR1 SGHDN, CDR2 FVKESK. This CDR3 region has 12 residues. CDR3 sequence: CASSQTGFGYTF. In DNA form, the CDR3 reads TGTGCCAGCAGCCAAACAGGGTTTGGCTACACCTTC.

This rearrangement joins TRBV25-1 to TRBJ2-2; D unclear. Germline V gene sequence: CDR1 MGHDK, CDR2 SYGVNS. This CDR3 comprises 16 residues. The V end was cut by 3 bases, the J end by 3 bases, with 14 bases between. DNA for the CDR3: TGTGCCAGCAGTGACCACCACCTGGGCGACACCGGGGAGCTGTTTTTT. Its protein is CASSDHHLGDTGELFF.

This clonotype has ten or more counts. The chain recombines TRBV20-1 with TRBJ2-3, with 7 bases that match TRBD2. This CDR3 contains 18 residues. From germline, CDR1 is DFQATT and CDR2 SNEGSKA (reference sequence). Germline trimming cut 0 bases from V and 5 bases from J; bases unmatched to any gene: 17. The CDR3 region is CSARDSGTTGRGLDTQYF. CDR3 nucleotide sequence: TGCAGTGCTAGAGATTCCGGGACTACCGGTCGGGGTTTAGATACGCAGTATTTT.

This clonotype was counted ten times or more. V gene TRBV29-1 combines with J gene TRBJ1-2, with D hard to call. Germline assignment: CDR1 SQVTM and CDR2 ANQGSEA. The CDR3 contains 11 residues. V was pared by 5 bases and J by 8 bases, with 12 bases between. The CDR3 nucleotides read TGCAGCGTTACCGACTTCCACGGCTACACCTTC. Its translation is CSVTDFHGYTF.

This chain joins TRBV3-1 and TRBJ2-3, with 7 positions matching TRBD2. This CDR3 has 17 amino acids. Per the germline V gene, CDR1 is LGHDT and CDR2 is YNNKEL (reference sequence). With 3 bases clipped from V and 1 base from J, the junction kept 10 bases outside the gene matches. In DNA form, the CDR3 reads TGTGCCAGCAGCCAGCCTGGCGGGAGAATTGGCACAGATACGCAGTATTTT. It translates to CASSQPGGRIGTDTQYF.

The chain uses TRBV28 and TRBJ2-1, with 7 bases aligning to TRBD2. There are 15 residues in the CDR3. The ends lost 5 bases at V and 7 bases at J; junction bases unmatched: 11. Per the germline V gene, CDR1 is MDHEN and CDR2 is SYDVKM. In DNA, the CDR3 is TGTGCCAGCAGTAAGACTAGCCAATCAGGGAATGAGCAGTTCTTC. Its translation is CASSKTSQSGNEQFF. The whole variable domain, remainder taken from reference TRBV28 and TRBJ2-1, is DVKVTQSSRYLVKRTGEKVFLECVQDMDHENMFWYRQDPGLGLRLIYFSYDVKMKEKGDIPEGYSVSREKKERFSLILESASTNQTSMYLCASSKTSQSGNEQFFGPGTRLTVL.

This clonotype was found many times. The V and J genes are TRBV12-3 or TRBV12-4 and TRBJ2-7; the D is unclear. V was cut by 8 bases and J by 2 bases, with 13 bases left in between. The CDR3 runs to 13 residues. The CDR3, as DNA: TGTGCCAGCCAAGGGTACGGAACCTACGAGCAGTACTTC. Its translation: CASQGYGTYEQYF.

This clonotype has ten or more counts. The chain is built from TRBV6-1 and TRBJ2-1; a weak D match, TRBD1 (6 bases). This CDR3 spans 16 amino acids. The V gene lost 7 bases and the J gene lost 0 bases, with 16 bases spanning the gap. Per the germline V gene, CDR1 is MNHNS and CDR2 is SASEGT. Here the CDR3 reads CASKPQGPLSYNEQFF. As DNA, the CDR3 is TGTGCCAGCAAGCCACAGGGCCCCCTCTCCTACAATGAGCAGTTCTTC.

This clonotype occurred a few times. DNA for the CDR3: TGTGCCAGCAGCGGTGTAGGGGGCAGTGAGCAGTTCTTC. It encodes CASSGVGGSEQFF. The chain combines TRBV11-2 with TRBJ2-1; TRBD1 aligns across 7 bases. The germline CDR1 and CDR2 sequences are SGHAT and FQNNGV. Trimming at V came to 5 bases and at J to 9 bases, leaving 7 bases not matched to a gene. The CDR3 sequence is 13 residues long.

This clonotype came up many times. The chain employs TRBV6-5 and TRBJ1-2, with 7 bases matching TRBD1. V lost 0 bases, J lost 8 bases, and 9 bases stayed unmatched. The germline V gene has CDR1 MNHEY and CDR2 SVGAGI. CDR3 length: 15 amino acids. The CDR3 loop reads CASSYSEGAFSGYTF. The DNA for the CDR3 is TGTGCCAGCAGTTACTCGGAGGGGGCGTTTTCAGGCTACACCTTC.